This T cell receptor beta chain was found in a study of radiotherapy plus CTLA-4 blockade in lung cancer. As for the study in general: Disease control reached more than 25%, with objective responses in 15% to 20%.

Whole-study results and caveats: The authors reported that early blood T cell clone dynamics, with interferon-beta, best predicted response. After radiotherapy and ipilimumab, tumor-derived clones expanded in peripheral blood.

In its sample, this clone was seen a few times. Its antigen remains unidentified. The protocol was immunoSEQ multiplex PCR, while the TCRdb copy is restricted to in-frame clones and leaves out a portion. Of roughly 55,000 clones in the sample, around 74% are singletons; the top ten hold about 8.3%. This TCR was sampled from a human donor with non-small cell lung cancer whose response to radiotherapy plus ipilimumab could not be evaluated. The source was peripheral blood, collected from a patient treated with radiotherapy plus ipilimumab.

In DNA form, the CDR3 reads TGCGCCAGCAGCGGGGGGGGAGCTGGAAACACCATATATTTT. This gives the protein CASSGGGAGNTIYF. The chain employs TRBV5-1 and TRBJ1-3; tentative D call: TRBD1 (5 bases). The CDR3 sequence is 14 residues long. Looked up from germline, CDR1 is SGHRS and CDR2 is YFSETQ. Trimming shortened V by 4 bases and J by 2 bases, and 10 bases separated the two germline ends.